The clone carrying this TCR beta chain was detected only once. As yet, its antigen is unknown. Data came from immunoSEQ multiplex PCR; TCRdb stores just in-frame clones and leaves some out. In the table there are some 79,000 clones, roughly 92% of which are singletons. V was trimmed by 10 bases and J by 6 bases, leaving 10 bases between them. From germline, CDR1 is ENHRY and CDR2 SYGVKD. The CDR3 spans 11 residues. This record comes from a study of OX40 agonist ivuxolimab in advanced cancers. Study information: Subjects had a mean age of 60 years, with a range of roughly 23 to 79; almost 85% were male. Anti-PD-1, anti-PD-L1 or anti-CTLA-4 therapy given earlier was allowed, and 40% had some. Three dose-escalation patients had partial responses: one with hepatocellular carcinoma and two with cutaneous melanoma.

Study-level results: Some nonresponders also had low normalized T-cell clonal expansion.

V and J are TRBV10-3 and TRBJ2-1; D unclear. The source of this sequence is an adult with an advanced solid tumor such as melanoma, head and neck, liver or kidney cancer. The sample consisted of CD4+ or CD8+ T cells sorted from blood, taken in a trial of the OX40 agonist ivuxolimab. CDR3 loop: CATGPTNEQFF. DNA for the CDR3: TGTGCCACCGGCCCGACCAATGAGCAGTTCTTC.